A single sample is the source of the 16 T cell receptor beta chains below, sequenced in a study of shared clonotypes between healthy human individuals. Using immunoSEQ multiplex PCR, the repertoire was profiled, and TCRdb retains in-frame clones only, with some absent. Of nearly 500,000 clones in the sample, roughly four fifths are singletons; the top ten hold roughly 13%. Source material: PBMCs. The receptors derive from a woman in her thirties or forties in good health. Some clones in this sample may be carry-over from other donors' samples.

Note on this clone: This likely came from a read error, as a far larger clone is one base away. The V and J genes are TRBV29-1 and TRBJ2-7; D may be TRBD1 (6 bases). V dropped 6 bases and J dropped 2 bases, with 17 bases sitting between them. Germline V gene lookup returns CDR1 SQVTM and CDR2 ANQGSEA. This CDR3 region has 14 residues. The CDR3 DNA is TGCAGCGTGGGGGCTGGGTGGGAACCCTACGAGCAGTACTTC. It specifies CSVGAGWEPYEQYF.

Remarks on this clone: Different DNA sequences within this sample yield the same CDR3. Here the CDR3 reads CASSSQGRLYEQYF. The CDR3 DNA reads TGTGCCAGCAGCTCCCAGGGACGACTATACGAGCAGTACTTC. J is TRBJ2-7 and V is TRBV7-9; D may correspond to TRBD1 or TRBD2 (5 bases each). V was clipped by 4 bases and J by 4 bases, with 14 bases between them. The germline V gene has CDR1 SEHNR and CDR2 FQNEAQ (reference sequence). The length of the CDR3 is 14 residues.

This clone was observed once. The chain carries TRBV7-3 and TRBJ2-7; D possibly corresponds to TRBD2 (6 bases). The CDR3 is 14 amino acids. The V gene's germline CDR1 is SGHTA and CDR2 FQGTGA. V lost 1 base and J 2 bases, leaving 9 bases between the germline ends. CDR3 DNA: TGTGCCAGCAGCTTAAACCCGGGAGCCTACGAGCAGTACTTC. Amino acid sequence: CASSLNPGAYEQYF.

The gene calls are TRBV27 and TRBJ2-5; 11 bases are shared with TRBD2. Germline loops: CDR1 MNHEY, CDR2 SMNVEV (reference sequence). V was clipped by 3 bases and J by 4 bases; unmatched bases: 7. The CDR3 length is 16 residues. The CDR3: CASSFGSGRAGETQYF. The CDR3 DNA reads as TGTGCCAGCAGTTTTGGTAGCGGGAGGGCCGGAGAGACCCAGTACTTC.

The V call is TRBV27, the J call TRBJ2-7, with 12 bases identical to TRBD1. The CDR3 is made up of 16 amino acids. V lost 3 bases, J lost 5 bases, and 8 bases stayed unmatched. Germline assignment: CDR1 MNHEY and CDR2 SMNVEV (reference sequence). The CDR3 nucleotides read TGTGCCAGCAGTTTGGTTGGGGACAGGGGGCGCAACGAGCAGTACTTC. As protein: CASSLVGDRGRNEQYF.

This chain connects TRBV5-8 to TRBJ1-5; 8 nucleotides line up with TRBD1. Germline V CDR1 and CDR2: SGHTS, YDEGEE. CDR3 length: 15 residues. J was trimmed by 4 bases and V by 3 bases; bases with no gene match: 6. The CDR3 DNA reads as TGTGCCAGCAGCTCAACGGGACAGGATAATCAGCCCCAGCATTTT. Translation: CASSSTGQDNQPQHF.

The CDR3 loop is CASSLAGGEETQYF. CDR3 in DNA: TGCGCCAGCAGCTTGGCAGGAGGGGAAGAGACCCAGTACTTC. This chain uses TRBV5-1 with TRBJ2-5, with D possibly matching TRBD2 (6 bases). V shed 0 bases and J shed 3 bases, with 9 bases lying between them. From germline, CDR1 is SGHRS and CDR2 YFSETQ. The CDR3 runs to 14 residues.

V usage is TRBV18 and J usage is TRBJ2-3; 7 bases align to TRBD2. V dropped 1 base and J dropped 0; count of bases not matched to a gene: 4. The CDR3 has 16 amino acids. Germline V lookup: CDR1 KGHSH, CDR2 LQKENI. The CDR3 protein is CASSPRGTTSTDTQYF. Written as DNA, the CDR3 is TGTGCCAGCTCACCACGCGGGACTACAAGCACAGATACGCAGTATTTT.

Only one count was recorded for this clone. The rearrangement links TRBV5-1 to TRBJ2-3; D uncertain. The CDR3 runs 14 residues. Trimming stripped 0 bases from V and 2 bases from J, with 7 bases between. CDR1 and CDR2 from the germline V gene are SGHRS and YFSETQ. CDR3 DNA sequence: TGCGCCAGCAGCTTGGGTTTGGCCACAGATACGCAGTATTTT. It translates to CASSLGLATDTQYF.

As DNA, the CDR3 is TGTGCCAGCAGCTTTTCCTCGGGACAGGGGGGATTCTTC. It yields the protein CASSFSSGQGGFF. J is TRBJ2-1 and V is TRBV7-9; 11 nucleotides agree with TRBD1. V lost 3 bases to trimming and J lost 16 bases; unmatched junction nucleotides: 8. Germline V gene data show CDR1 as SEHNR and CDR2 as FQNEAQ (reference sequence). There are 13 residues in the CDR3.

This clone occurred once. This chain connects TRBV11-2 to TRBJ2-5, with D unresolved. V was trimmed by 5 bases and J by 2 bases, leaving 15 bases between them. CDR1 SGHAT and CDR2 FQNNGV come from the germline V gene. This CDR3 is 15 amino acids long. The CDR3 loop reads CASSPRRYGQETQYF. The CDR3 DNA is TGTGCCAGCAGCCCCCGACGTTACGGACAAGAGACCCAGTACTTC. Using reference TRBV11-2 and TRBJ2-5 for the parts outside the CDR3, the full variable domain is EAGVAQSPRYKIIEKRQSVAFWCNPISGHATLYWYQQILGQGPKLLIQFQNNGVVDDSQLPKDRFSAERLKGVDSTLKIQPAKLEDSAVYLCASSPRRYGQETQYFGPGTRLLVL.

The V and J genes are TRBV7-8 and TRBJ1-3; D is unresolved. CDR3 length: 15 amino acids. The V and J ends lost 5 bases and 2 bases respectively, with 13 bases between them. The germline gives CDR1 SGHVS, CDR2 FQNEAQ. CDR3 DNA: TGTGCCAGCAGCCTAACAGATGTAACTGGAAACACCATATATTTT. Translating it yields CASSLTDVTGNTIYF.

The rearrangement joins TRBV9 to TRBJ2-2; possible D gene TRBD2, 6 bases. This CDR3 has 15 residues. Trimming shortened V by 1 base and J by 4 bases, and 11 bases separated the two germline ends. Germline loops: CDR1 SGDLS, CDR2 YYNGEE. CDR3 coding DNA: TGTGCCAGCAGCGTATCCGGGAGAGGCACCGGGGAGCTGTTTTTT. This codes for CASSVSGRGTGELFF.

The V call is TRBV4-3, the J call TRBJ2-2, with 13 bases lining up with TRBD2. The CDR3 runs 19 residues. V shed 3 bases and J 6 bases; nucleotides not matched to a gene: 13. Per germline, CDR1 LGHNA and CDR2 YSLEER. The CDR3 region has the DNA TGCGCCAGCAGCCACCCACAAGGACTAGCGGGAGCAGGCGCCGGGGAGCTGTTTTTT. Its translation: CASSHPQGLAGAGAGELFF.

The J gene is TRBJ1-4, the V gene TRBV6-1; no reliable D call. With 4 bases removed from V and 5 bases from J, the gap between germline ends came to 14 bases. This CDR3 contains 15 residues. Germline V gene lookup returns CDR1 MNHNS and CDR2 SASEGT. The CDR3 here is CASSVSRQHNEKLFF. The CDR3 DNA reads TGTGCCAGCAGTGTATCCCGACAACACAATGAAAAACTGTTTTTT.

Regarding this clone: A much larger clone sits a single nucleotide away, making a read error possible. The V and J genes are TRBV4-1 and TRBJ2-7, with D possibly being TRBD2 (6 bases). This CDR3 has 15 amino acids. Germline V gene sequence: CDR1 MGHRA, CDR2 YSYEKL. The CDR3 coding sequence is TGCGCCAGCAGCCAAGACTCCGGGGACTCCTACGAGCAGTGCTTC. This encodes CASSQDSGDSYEQCF.